This T cell receptor beta chain was recovered during a study of regulatory and conventional T cells in RAG deficiency. General observations from the study: Shorter CDR3s in all patient subsets; >80% Treg-Tconv overlap in Omenn. Omenn syndrome and CID/AS patients had about 100-fold fewer unique Treg TCR beta sequences, versus roughly 9.6-fold elsewhere.

As concerns this clone: The target antigen is unknown.

Blood CD4+ CD25-low CD127-high conventional T cells supplied the genomic DNA template. This table comes from immunoSEQ multiplex PCR, and its TCRdb copy is limited to in-frame clones, with some not included. The sample has approximately 12,000 clones, 85% to 95% seen once. V lost 5 bases to trimming and J lost 6 bases, with 11 bases between them. Germline values: CDR1 MNHNS, CDR2 SASEGT. The CDR3 is 14 residues long. The same data also went into a second study, on regulatory T cells. That report adds: The primer mix had 52 TRBV and 13 TRBJ primers.

The receptor was derived from a human donor in good health. The sequenced sample was CD4+ effector T cells sorted from blood. The genes are TRBV6-1 and TRBJ1-6, with D perhaps matching TRBD1 (6 bases). The CDR3 loop reads CASSRQAVNSPLHF. The CDR3 coding sequence is TGTGCCAGCAGTAGACAGGCCGTTAATTCACCCCTCCACTTT.